What follows are 14 T cell receptor beta chains derived from one specimen sequenced in a study of regulatory T cells in long-lasting Graves disease. CDR3-region Arm-PCR and iRepertoire HTBI primers produced the TCR beta libraries. Each CDR3 protein is one row after TCRdb ran MiXCR on the multiplex PCR reads. This table holds roughly 420,000 distinct CDR3 sequences, around 16% found once. The time point was: newly diagnosed GD, antithyroid drugs for less than 3 months. RNA from PBMCs was the source of the TCR library. Here the sequenced sample was peripheral blood mononuclear cells (PBMCs), taken at new diagnosis, from a patient treated with antithyroid drugs. Every receptor here comes from a female donor with Graves disease.

In this sample, this clonotype turned up many times. The chain links TRBV6-2 or TRBV6-3 to TRBJ2-1; perhaps D is TRBD1 or TRBD2 (5 bases each). CDR1 is MNHEY and CDR2 is SVGEGT in the germline V gene. The CDR3 consists of 18 residues. The V end was cut by 5 bases, the J end by 3 bases, with 23 bases between. The CDR3 region has the DNA TGTGCCAGCAGTAGACGGACAACGGCCCAACGGGGCTACAATGAGCAGTTCTTC. Translated, it gives CASSRRTTAQRGYNEQFF.

This clonotype was detected many times. The chain couples TRBV3-1 to TRBJ1-2; possible D gene TRBD1, 6 bases. The CDR3 is made up of 14 amino acids. In germline, CDR1 is LGHDT, CDR2 YNNKEL (reference sequence). Trimming pared 1 base from V and 8 bases from J, leaving 14 bases between. The DNA for the CDR3 is TGTGCCAGCAGCCAAGTATCTGGGGGCGGCGGCTACACCTTC. Translating gives CASSQVSGGGGYTF.

This clonotype turned up a few times. The V gene is TRBV5-6, the J gene TRBJ1-2; 8 bases agree with TRBD1. The J segment lost 7 bases and the V segment lost 2 bases, leaving 16 bases of the junction unmatched. Germline V CDR1 and CDR2: SGHDT, YYEEEE. This CDR3 spans 17 amino acids. In DNA, the CDR3 is TGTGCCAGCAGCTTACAATCCCAGGGGGCGCTTTCGGGTGGCTACACCTTC. Translation: CASSLQSQGALSGGYTF.

This clonotype occurred many times. The gene calls are TRBV9 and TRBJ2-7; the D is unclear. Germline CDR1 reads SGDLS; CDR2 reads YYNGEE. The germline V and J ends were trimmed by 3 bases and 7 bases, with 11 bases remaining between them. The CDR3 has 12 amino acids. The CDR3 bases are TGTGCCAGCAGCGGGATATCGGAGGAGCAGTACTTC. It is translated as CASSGISEEQYF.

This chain uses TRBV12-3 or TRBV12-4 with TRBJ2-3; 8 bases fit TRBD1. The CDR3 covers 16 residues. V gave up 3 bases and J gave up 4 bases; unmatched junction bases: 9. As DNA, the CDR3 is TGTGCCAGCAGTTTTTTTAGATTACAGGGGGCAGATACGCAGTATTTT. Translated: CASSFFRLQGADTQYF.

This clonotype was picked up a small number of times. V and J are TRBV9 and TRBJ2-2; 11 bases fit TRBD2. Germline loops: CDR1 SGDLS, CDR2 YYNGEE. This CDR3 spans 14 amino acids. V gave up 4 bases and J gave up 7 bases; unmatched junction bases: 3. CDR3: CASSTGLADGELFF. DNA of the CDR3: TGTGCCAGCAGCACGGGACTAGCGGACGGGGAGCTGTTTTTT.

This clonotype was seen many times. V and J are TRBV4-1 and TRBJ1-2, with D possibly TRBD1 on 5 matching bases. This CDR3 has 16 residues. V gave up 4 bases and J gave up 0 bases, with 15 bases separating them. CDR1 and CDR2 (germline): MGHRA, YSYEKL. CDR3 nucleotides: TGCGCCAGCAGCCGTGGTGGGGACCTAGCTAACTATGGCTACACCTTC. It is translated as CASSRGGDLANYGYTF.

This clonotype was seen repeatedly, ten times or more. The chain links TRBV11-2 to TRBJ2-1; D is uncertain. The germline CDR1 and CDR2 sequences are SGHAT and FQNNGV. CDR3 length: 15 amino acids. V lost 3 bases and J 4 bases, leaving 13 bases between the germline ends. The DNA of the CDR3 is TGTGCCAGCAGCTTGGAGTACGGAGTGTACAATGAGCAGTTCTTC. This sequence encodes CASSLEYGVYNEQFF.

This clonotype appeared a few times. V gene TRBV5-6 combines with J gene TRBJ2-3; 14 bases align to TRBD2. V was pared by 0 bases and J by 4 bases, with 4 bases of the junction left unmatched. This CDR3 is built from 17 residues. Per germline, CDR1 SGHDT and CDR2 YYEEEE. The CDR3 DNA is TGTGCCAGCAGCTTGGACAGGACTAGCGGGGGGCCAGATACGCAGTATTTT. Its protein is CASSLDRTSGGPDTQYF.

The chain carries TRBV4-2 and TRBJ2-3; D not certain. Germline CDR1 is LGHNA and CDR2 is YNFKEQ. The germline V and J ends were trimmed by 2 bases and 0 bases, with 18 bases remaining between them. CDR3 length: 18 amino acids. The CDR3 is CASSQRSYRSGSTDTQYF. The CDR3 coding sequence is TGTGCCAGCAGCCAACGCAGCTATCGGAGTGGTAGCACAGATACGCAGTATTTT.

This clonotype was counted many times. The chain has TRBV15 and TRBJ1-4, with TRBD1 matching over 8 bases. This CDR3 comprises 17 residues. After removal of 2 bases from V and 3 bases from J, the junction contained 8 bases not matched to a gene. Germline lookup yields CDR1 LNHNV and CDR2 YYDKDF (reference sequence). The CDR3: CATSRMGAGGANEKLFF. CDR3 DNA sequence: TGTGCCACCAGCAGAATGGGGGCAGGGGGCGCTAATGAAAAACTGTTTTTT.

The rearrangement joins TRBV10-3 to TRBJ2-5, with TRBD2 as a possible D gene (6 bases). Trimming removed 4 bases at V and 1 base at J, with 13 bases between. The CDR3 is 15 amino acids. Germline CDR1 reads ENHRY; CDR2 reads SYGVKD. CDR3 residues: CAISGPSDGQETQYF. CDR3 nucleotides: TGTGCCATCAGTGGGCCTAGCGATGGCCAAGAGACCCAGTACTTC.

The rearrangement links TRBV4-1 to TRBJ2-3; TRBD1 might be the D (5 bases). Deletions cut 1 base from V and 6 bases from J, with 8 bases between. The CDR3 runs to 13 residues. Germline CDR1 and CDR2: MGHRA and YSYEKL. The CDR3 coding sequence is TGCGCCAGCAGCCAAGTGGGGCGGGATACGCAGTATTTT. It codes for CASSQVGRDTQYF.

This CDR3 reads CASSQTWTDGYTF. The CDR3 region has the DNA TGTGCCAGCAGCCAGACATGGACAGATGGCTACACCTTC. The J gene is TRBJ1-2, the V gene TRBV4-2; the D gene is possibly TRBD1 (6 bases). The germline gives CDR1 LGHNA, CDR2 YNFKEQ. This CDR3 spans 13 amino acids. Deletions cut 3 bases from V and 6 bases from J, with 11 bases between.